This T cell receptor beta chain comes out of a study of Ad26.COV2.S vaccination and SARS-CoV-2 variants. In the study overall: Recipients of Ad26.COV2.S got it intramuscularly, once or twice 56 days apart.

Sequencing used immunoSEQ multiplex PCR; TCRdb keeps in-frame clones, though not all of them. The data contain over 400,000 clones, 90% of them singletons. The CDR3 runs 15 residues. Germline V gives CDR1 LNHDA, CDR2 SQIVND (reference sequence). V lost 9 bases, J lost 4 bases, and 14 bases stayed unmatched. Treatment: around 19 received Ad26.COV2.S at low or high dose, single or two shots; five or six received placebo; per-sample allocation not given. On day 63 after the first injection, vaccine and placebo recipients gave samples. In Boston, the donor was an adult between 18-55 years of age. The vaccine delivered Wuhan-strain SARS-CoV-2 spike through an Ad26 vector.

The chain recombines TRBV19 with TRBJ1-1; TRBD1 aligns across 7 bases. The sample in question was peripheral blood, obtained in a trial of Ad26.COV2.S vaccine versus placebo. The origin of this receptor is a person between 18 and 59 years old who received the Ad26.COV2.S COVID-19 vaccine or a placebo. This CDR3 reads CASAGNRGVGTEAFF. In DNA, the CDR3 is TGTGCCAGCGCAGGAAACAGGGGTGTGGGCACTGAAGCTTTCTTT.